The 19 T cell receptor delta chains listed next were all sequenced from one sample in a study of gammadelta T cells in human blood. TCRdb redid clone calling on the RT-PCR reads using CATT. This sample has about a thousand delta-chain clones, with around 30% found just once. Sequencing was performed on Vgamma9Vdelta2 gamma-delta T cells from adult blood. The receptors were gathered from a human donor.

The chain links TRDV2 to TRDJ1; D remains unclear. The CDR3 is 16 residues long. Germline V lookup: CDR1 GEAIGNYY, CDR2 EKD. Trimming left V 0 bases short and J 0 bases short, with 13 bases between. The chain's CDR3 is CACDTAGRSYTDKLIF. The CDR3 coding sequence is TGTGCCTGTGACACCGCCGGGAGATCGTACACCGATAAACTCATCTTT.

V gene TRDV2 combines with J gene TRDJ1; a possible D gene is TRDD3 (5 bases). The J gene is absent in TCRdb and was assigned here via DNA matching to germline. Trimming left V 0 bases short and J 0 bases short, with 31 bases between. This CDR3 has 22 residues. The germline gives CDR1 GEAIGNYY, CDR2 EKD. The CDR3 region has the DNA TGTGCCTGTGACACCGCCAGCCTGGGAGACTTGACCCCGAAGATAAACACCGATAAACTCATCTTT. Its protein product is CACDTASLGDLTPKINTDKLIF.

On this clone: This probably arose from a read error, given a far larger clone one base away. This chain connects TRDV2 to TRDJ1; 13 positions match TRDD3. Germline V gene data show CDR1 as GEAIGNYY and CDR2 as EKD. The CDR3 contains 18 residues. The CDR3 here is CASDSIRLGDTTPDKLIF. For the CDR3, the DNA is TGTGCCAGTGACTCCATTCGACTGGGGGATACGACCCCCGATAAACTCATCTTT.

This clone appeared a single time. A clone one base away is much larger, so this may be a read error. No call was made for the V gene; the J gene is TRDJ1; the table's D call, TRDD3, has no DNA check behind it. This CDR3 has 16 residues. CDR3 nucleotide sequence: TGTGCCTGTGACGTACTGGGGGACCAGTACACCAATAAACTCATCTTT. Translation gives CACDVLGDQYTNKLIF.

This clone was detected only a few times. A single base separates this from a much larger clone, so it may be a read error. The V and J genes are TRDV2 and TRDJ1, with 11 nucleotides matching TRDD3. This CDR3 spans 19 amino acids. Losses at the gene ends were 1 base for V and 1 base for J; bases not matched to a gene: 13. CDR1 and CDR2 (germline): GEAIGNYY, EKD. CDR3 protein: CACDTMEVMGDTSTDKLIF. The CDR3 coding sequence is TGTGCCTGTGACACTATGGAGGTAATGGGGGATACGTCCACCGATAAACTCATCTTT.

Concerning this clone itself: Since a far larger clone is one base different, this is likely a read error. The sample contains more than one DNA sequence encoding this CDR3. The chain joins TRDV2 to TRDJ1; 7 nucleotides align to TRDD3. TCRdb offers no J gene call, so here the DNA was matched to germline to obtain one. The CDR3 totals 17 residues. From germline, CDR1 is GEAIGNYY and CDR2 EKD. Here the CDR3 reads CACDSIGPSGDTDKLIF. CDR3 DNA: TGTGCATGTGATTCGATAGGTCCCTCGGGGGATACCGATAAACTCATCTTT.

Notes on this clone: This likely reflects a read error, since a far larger clone is one base away. Within the sample, other DNA sequences also encode this same CDR3. The chain employs TRDV2 and TRDJ1; D could derive from TRDD2 or TRDD3 (9 bases each). No J gene is reported in TCRdb; it was inferred here by comparing the DNA with germline. CDR3 length: 20 residues. Trimming left V 3 bases short and J 0 bases short, with 28 bases between. CDR1 is GEAIGNYY, CDR2 EKD, per germline. The CDR3 coding sequence is TGTGCCTGTGACGGCCTTCCTACGAGTACTGGGGGAACATACACCGATAAACTCATCTTT. This sequence encodes CACDGLPTSTGGTYTDKLIF.

In its sample, this clone is medium-sized. The V call is TRDV2, the J call TRDJ1, with D possibly matching TRDD3 (6 bases). V lost 3 bases, J lost 0 bases, and 22 bases lay in between. This CDR3 is 18 amino acids long. Germline CDR1 GEAIGNYY, CDR2 EKD. CDR3 nucleotide sequence: TGTGCCTGTGACTACACCGGGGCTGGGGTCGAAGACACCGATAAACTCATCTTT. Residues: CACDYTGAGVEDTDKLIF.

Of note for this clone: A much bigger clone sits one base away, suggesting this may be a read error. The V call is TRDV2, the J call TRDJ1, with TRDD3 identical over 9 bases. TCRdb lists no J gene, so it was determined here by aligning the DNA to germline. CDR3 length equals 22 residues. Looked up from germline, CDR1 is GEAIGNYY and CDR2 is EKD. In DNA, the CDR3 is TGTGCCTGTGACACCGTCTCAGGGTTACTGGGGGACCGACGGGCATACACTGATAAACTCATCTTT. Translated, it gives CACDTVSGLLGDRRAYTDKLIF.

In this sample, this clone turned up a few times. V gene TRDV2 combines with J gene TRDJ1, with TRDD3 identical over 8 bases. From germline, CDR1 is GEAIGNYY and CDR2 EKD. This CDR3 contains 21 residues. Trimming at V came to 1 base and at J to 0 bases, leaving 21 bases not matched to a gene. The CDR3 is CACDTIGPSSTGGSYTDKLIF. Here the CDR3 DNA reads TGTGCCTGTGACACTATCGGGCCTTCGTCTACTGGGGGGTCATACACCGATAAACTCATCTTT.

This clone was observed a few times. The junction shows a germline mismatch at one end, possibly a read error. The sample carries other DNA sequences with the same CDR3. V gene TRDV2 combines with J gene TRDJ1, with 7 bases that match TRDD3. As TCRdb names no J gene, one was assigned here on the basis of a DNA match to germline. This CDR3 has 18 amino acids. CDR1 and CDR2 from the germline V gene are GEAIGNYY and EKD. In DNA, the CDR3 is TGTGCCTGTGACACCGTGGGAGTTGGTGGGGGAGACACTGATAAACTCATCTTT. It encodes CACDTVGVGGGDTDKLIF.

Notes on this clone: A much larger clone differs by one base, so this may be a read error. The chain is built from TRDV2 and TRDJ1; 12 bases are a match to TRDD3. TCRdb records no J gene; here it was assigned by comparing the DNA to germline. V shed 3 bases, J shed 6 bases, and the junction held 10 bases outside the gene matches. The germline V gene encodes CDR1 GEAIGNYY and CDR2 EKD. The CDR3 runs 16 residues. The CDR3 DNA reads TGTGCCTGTGACTCGGTACTGGGGGATACCCCTAATAAACTCATCTTT. This encodes CACDSVLGDTPNKLIF.

Judged by abundance, this clone is hyperexpanded (1% or more). Additional DNA sequences in this sample encode the identical CDR3. The chain couples TRDV2 to TRDJ3, with TRDD3 matching over 7 bases. CDR3 size: 18 residues. V gave up 1 base and J gave up 1 base; unmatched junction bases: 6. In germline, CDR1 is GEAIGNYY, CDR2 EKD. CDR3 coding DNA: TGTGCCTGTGACACGGGATACTCTTCGTCCTGGGACACCCGACAGATGTTTTTC. This translates into CACDTGYSSSWDTRQMFF.

Regarding this clone: A far larger clone differs by one base, so this is likely a read error. The chain carries TRDV2 and TRDJ1; D not resolved. TCRdb gives no J gene; it was assigned here by matching the DNA to germline. The CDR3 sequence is 12 residues long. V lost 1 base and J 5 bases, leaving 7 bases between the germline ends. The germline V gene has CDR1 GEAIGNYY and CDR2 EKD. CDR3 DNA sequence: TGTGCCTGTGACACTGAGGGGGATAAACTCATCTTT. Encoded protein: CACDTEGDKLIF.

This clone came up a few times. With a much larger clone just one base away, this may be a read error. This chain links TRDV2 with TRDJ1; the match to TRDD3 covers 10 bases. This CDR3 is 18 amino acids long. Germline CDR1 GEAIGNYY, CDR2 EKD. The CDR3 region has the DNA TGTGCCTATGACACCGTGGGCGTACTGGGGGATTCTGCAGATAAACTCATCTTT. It translates to CAYDTVGVLGDSADKLIF.

Comment on this clone: With a much larger clone just one base away, this may be a read error. Other DNA sequences within the sample encode an identical CDR3. The chain uses TRDV2 and TRDJ1, with 10 bases identical to TRDD3. Trimming at V came to 0 bases and at J to 5 bases, leaving 17 bases not matched to a gene. The CDR3 covers 19 residues. The germline gives CDR1 GEAIGNYY, CDR2 EKD. DNA for the CDR3: TGTGCCTGTGACACCGTGGCTCTCCGGGGGGATACGGCCACTGATAAACTCATCTTT. It encodes CACDTVALRGDTATDKLIF.

About this clone: The translation of this DNA and the TCRdb protein of a much larger clone differ at residue 8, probably owing to a read error; the protein shown here is translated from the DNA. The V and J genes are TRDV2 and TRDJ1; 9 positions match TRDD3. V trimming: 0 bases; J trimming: 3 bases; junction bases outside the gene matches: 10. The CDR3 is 17 residues long. Germline CDR1 reads GEAIGNYY; CDR2 reads EKD. The CDR3 sequence is CACDTLTVGDTPDKLIF. The DNA of the CDR3 is TGTGCCTGTGACACCTTAACCGTCGGGGATACGCCCGATAAACTCATCTTT.

There are a few counts of this clone. A read error may explain this, as a much larger clone is one base away. Within the sample, other DNA sequences also encode this same CDR3. The genes are TRDV2 and TRDJ1, with 10 positions matching TRDD3. The CDR3 extends over 19 amino acids. Per the germline V gene, CDR1 is GEAIGNYY and CDR2 is EKD. This chain's CDR3 is CACDSPFLTGGSYTDKLIF. As DNA, the CDR3 is TGTGCCTGTGACTCCCCATTCCTAACTGGGGGATCGTACACTGATAAACTCATCTTT.

With respect to this clone: A far larger clone is off by one base, so a read error is likely. The J segment is TRDJ1; no V gene was assigned; the D call TRDD3 from the table was never checked on the DNA. This CDR3 spans 16 amino acids. DNA for the CDR3: TGTGCCTGTGACTTAGTCAGTGGTAAAGGGACCGATAAACTCATCTTT. Its translation is CACDLVSGKGTDKLIF.